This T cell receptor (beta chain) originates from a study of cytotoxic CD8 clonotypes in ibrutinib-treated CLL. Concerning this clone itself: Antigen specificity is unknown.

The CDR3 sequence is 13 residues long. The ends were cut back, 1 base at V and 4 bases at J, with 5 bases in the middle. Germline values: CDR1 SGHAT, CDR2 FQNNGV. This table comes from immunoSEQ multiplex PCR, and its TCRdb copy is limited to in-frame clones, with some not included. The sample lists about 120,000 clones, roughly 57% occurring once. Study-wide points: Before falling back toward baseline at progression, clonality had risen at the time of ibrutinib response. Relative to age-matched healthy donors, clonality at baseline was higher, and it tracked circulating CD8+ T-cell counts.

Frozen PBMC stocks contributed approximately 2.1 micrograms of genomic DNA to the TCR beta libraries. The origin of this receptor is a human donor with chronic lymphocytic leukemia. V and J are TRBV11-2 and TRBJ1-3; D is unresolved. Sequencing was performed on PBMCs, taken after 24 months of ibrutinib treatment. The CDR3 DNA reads TGTGCCAGCAGCTTAGTGGTAGGAAACACCATATATTTT. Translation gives CASSLVVGNTIYF.